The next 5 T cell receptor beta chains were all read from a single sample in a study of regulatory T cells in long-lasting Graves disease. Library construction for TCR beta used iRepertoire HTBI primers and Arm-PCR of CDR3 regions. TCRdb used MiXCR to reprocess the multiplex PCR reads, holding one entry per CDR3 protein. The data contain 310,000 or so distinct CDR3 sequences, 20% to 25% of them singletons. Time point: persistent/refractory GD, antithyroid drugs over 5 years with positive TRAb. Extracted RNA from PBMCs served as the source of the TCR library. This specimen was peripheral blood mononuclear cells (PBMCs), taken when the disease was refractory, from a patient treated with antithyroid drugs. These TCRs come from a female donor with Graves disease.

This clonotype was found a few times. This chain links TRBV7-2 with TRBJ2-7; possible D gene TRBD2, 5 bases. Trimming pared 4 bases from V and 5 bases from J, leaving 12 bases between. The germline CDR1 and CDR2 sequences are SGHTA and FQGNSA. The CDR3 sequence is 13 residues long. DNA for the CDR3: TGTGCCAGCAGCTATTGGAGGAGACACGAGCAGTACTTC. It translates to CASSYWRRHEQYF.

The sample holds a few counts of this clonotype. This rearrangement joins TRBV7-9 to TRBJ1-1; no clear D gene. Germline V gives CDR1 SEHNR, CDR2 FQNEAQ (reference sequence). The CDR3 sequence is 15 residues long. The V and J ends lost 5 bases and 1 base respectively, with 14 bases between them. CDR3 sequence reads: CASSPHSGRNTEAFF. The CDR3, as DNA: TGTGCCAGCAGCCCCCACTCGGGGAGGAACACTGAAGCTTTCTTT.

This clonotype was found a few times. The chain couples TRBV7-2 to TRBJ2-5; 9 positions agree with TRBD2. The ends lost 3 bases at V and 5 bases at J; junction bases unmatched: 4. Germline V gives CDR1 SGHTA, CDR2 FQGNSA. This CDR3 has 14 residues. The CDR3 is CASSLPSGAETQYF. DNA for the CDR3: TGTGCCAGCAGCTTGCCTAGCGGGGCCGAGACCCAGTACTTC.

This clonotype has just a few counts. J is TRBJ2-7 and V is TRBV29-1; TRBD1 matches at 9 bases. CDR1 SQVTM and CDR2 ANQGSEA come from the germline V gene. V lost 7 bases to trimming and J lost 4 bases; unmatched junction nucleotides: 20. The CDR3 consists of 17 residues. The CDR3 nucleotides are TGCAGCGCCCGCCGGGACAGGGAGATACGGGGATTATACGAGCAGTACTTC. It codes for CSARRDREIRGLYEQYF.

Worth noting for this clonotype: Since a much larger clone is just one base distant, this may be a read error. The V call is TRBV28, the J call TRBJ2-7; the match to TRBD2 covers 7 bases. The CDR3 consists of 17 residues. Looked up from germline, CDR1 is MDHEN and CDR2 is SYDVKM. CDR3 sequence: CASSFGRSGVSSYEQCF. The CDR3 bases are TGTGCCAGCAGTTTCGGGCGAAGCGGGGTCAGTTCCTACGAGCAGTGCTTC.